This T cell receptor (beta chain) comes out of a study of blood T cell repertoires in COVID-19. Study-level information: The United States, Italy and Spain were the sources of the acute and convalescent COVID-19 samples.

The CDR3 is made up of 14 amino acids. Germline values: CDR1 SEHNR, CDR2 FQNEAQ (reference sequence). Between the trimmed V and J ends, which lost 5 bases and 3 bases, there was a span of 13 bases. Here immunoSEQ multiplex PCR was the method, and the copy in TCRdb shows in-frame clones only, minus some. This sample has 210,000 or so clones, with 81% found just once. The sequencing sample was made of PBMCs or T cells enriched from blood (not recorded which). V is TRBV7-9 and J is TRBJ2-5; TRBD1 might be the D (5 bases). This clonotype was obtained from a woman between 45 and 60 years old with acute COVID-19. This chain's CDR3 is CASSLRTLKETQYF. CDR3 DNA: TGTGCCAGCAGCCTACGGACACTTAAAGAGACCCAGTACTTC.